One T cell receptor (beta chain) is described in this entry. Looked up from germline, CDR1 is SGHRS and CDR2 is YFSETQ. The V segment lost 3 bases and the J segment 9 bases; nucleotides outside the gene matches: 8. The CDR3 runs to 15 residues. Some clones are missing from TCRdb's copy, which holds only in-frame ones; the method was immunoSEQ multiplex PCR. The table lists roughly 110,000 clones, around 85% of them singletons. These data come from a study of radiotherapy plus CTLA-4 blockade in lung cancer. V gene TRBV5-1 combines with J gene TRBJ2-1; 11 bases are shared with TRBD2. This clonotype was obtained from a human donor with non-small cell lung cancer that progressed on radiotherapy plus ipilimumab. Some clones in this sample may be carry-over from other donors' samples. Material: peripheral blood, obtained from a patient treated with radiotherapy plus ipilimumab. Here the CDR3 reads CASSSIAGGPPEQFF. In DNA form, the CDR3 reads TGCGCCAGCAGCTCAATAGCGGGGGGGCCGCCTGAGCAGTTCTTC.